The clone carrying this T cell receptor (beta chain) was recorded once. Its specificity is not known. The record originates from a study of cytomegalovirus exposure and HLA in healthy donors. Regarding the study as a whole: Cytomegalovirus status was reportedly diagnosed by the classifier with high sensitivity and specificity.

PCR used 60 Vbeta primers and 13 Jbeta primers. Libraries were prepared by immunoSEQ multiplex PCR; TCRdb keeps only in-frame clonotypes and omits some of them. The sample holds about 200,000 clones, roughly 77% seen once. The source of this sequence is a male donor in good health and CMV-seropositive. The sample was PBMCs.

Written as DNA, the CDR3 is TGTGCCACCAGCAGAGATCTCGGGTGGGACTCCTCTTACAATGAGCAGTTCTTC. The encoded protein is CATSRDLGWDSSYNEQFF. This chain joins TRBV15 and TRBJ2-1, with D possibly TRBD2 on 6 matching bases. The CDR3 sequence is 18 residues long. The V gene's germline CDR1 is LNHNV and CDR2 YYDKDF (reference sequence). Trimming pared 0 bases from V and 4 bases from J, leaving 19 bases between. The full variable domain, with the rest looked up from reference TRBV15 and TRBJ2-1, is DAMVIQNPRYQVTQFGKPVTLSCSQTLNHNVMYWYQQKSSQAPKLLFHYYDKDFNNEADTPDNFQSRRPNTSFCFLDIRSPGLGDTAMYLCATSRDLGWDSSYNEQFFGPGTRLTVL.